Below, one T cell receptor (beta chain) is given with its context. Its binding antigen is unknown. No base qualities exist here, and no much larger clone lies one base off it. The instrument was an Illumina MiSeq. The public reads were reanalyzed by TCRdb: fastp trimming at Q25, MiXCR alignment, in-frame beta chains only. Every distinct CDR3 protein forms one entry, paired with its most common genes and DNA. The sample records roughly 1,600 distinct CDR3 sequences, just over 35% of which are singletons. The ten most abundant clones make up less than 20% of the sample. The CDR3 spans 15 residues, from the cysteine through the phenylalanine. Of all the DNA, just the CDR3 is kept, 45 bases in frame from base 1. The V and J ends are trimmed by 7 bases and 2 bases, leaving 16 bases between them. The germline V gene (reference sequence) sets CDR1 to SEHNR and CDR2 to FQNEAQ. This entry comes from a study of T cell repertoires in enteric fever (dated by TCRdb to the late 2010s). Regarding the research as a whole: Working with volunteers who had been experimentally challenged with Salmonella Typhi or Paratyphi A, the study rebuilt the Salmonella-specific repertoire of their circulating effector CD4+ T cells. Mass cytometry was used to identify circulating effector CD4+ T cells responding to Salmonella infection. T cell staining, including ex vivo staining, was performed with tetramers loaded with CdtB(105-125) peptide variants (SP110Y, ST110H). Live fluorescence barcoding was joined in the study by mass cytometry, by T cell receptor sequencing and by unbiased single-cell cloning.

The paper as a whole reports these results and caveats: Cross-reactive responses against distantly related Salmonella serovars, as well as clones recognizing antigens unique to S. Typhi or S. Paratyphi A, were included among the expanded clonotypes. The study pinpointed HlyE and CdtB as immunodominant T cell antigens specific to S. Typhi and S. Paratyphi A. Accumulation of T cells not cross-reacting between serovars appeared to be driven by single amino acid variations in the immunodominant proteins CdtB and PhoN.

The TCR sequence derives from a human donor with Salmonella enteric fever, either typhoid or paratyphoid (not recorded which). Sequenced material: CCR7- CD38- CD4+ T cells from PBMCs. The chain employs TRBV7-9 and TRBJ2-3, and the D gene may be TRBD2, 5 bases matching. The CDR3 protein sequence reads: CASTSWMGVTDTQYF. The bases are TGTGCCAGCACCAGCTGGATGGGAGTCACAGATACGCAGTATTTT.